Listed below are T cell receptor beta chains from one sample, sequenced in a study of shared clonotypes between healthy human individuals. Repertoires were generated with immunoSEQ multiplex PCR, while TCRdb's copy carries only in-frame clones and drops some. Here the sample spans around 2,000,000 clones, about 93% being singletons. Sequenced: naive CD8+ T cells from PBMCs. These receptors came from a young man in good health. Some clones in this sample may be carry-over from other donors' samples. The CDR3 runs from the conserved cysteine through the conserved F or W. The order of the fields is V gene, clone size, J gene, D gene, CDR3 protein, CDR3 DNA. The D gene is left open where the match is weak. Some rows mark clone size as missing; the rest say once, few, many or name a class of expanded clone.

V gene: TRBV28
clone size: .
J gene: TRBJ2-2
D gene: .
CDR3 protein: CASRLQGVNTGELFF
CDR3 DNA: TGTGCCAGCAGGCTACAGGGAGTAAACACCGGGGAGCTGTTTTTT

V gene: TRBV5-6
clone size: .
J gene: TRBJ2-7
D gene: .
CDR3 protein: CASSRGAPTYEQYF
CDR3 DNA: TGTGCCAGCAGCCGCGGGGCCCCGACCTACGAGCAGTACTTC

V gene: TRBV11-2
clone size: once
J gene: TRBJ2-5
D gene: TRBD2
CDR3 protein: CASSLVPASGRLWETQYF
CDR3 DNA: TGTGCCAGCAGCTTAGTTCCGGCTAGCGGGAGGCTTTGGGAGACCCAGTACTTC

V gene: TRBV30
clone size: .
J gene: TRBJ1-1
D gene: .
CDR3 protein: CAWRRDGILNTEAFF
CDR3 DNA: TGTGCCTGGAGAAGGGACGGAATTTTGAACACTGAAGCTTTCTTT

V gene: TRBV28
clone size: .
J gene: TRBJ1-1
D gene: TRBD1
CDR3 protein: CASSPPGQEAFF
CDR3 DNA: TGTGCCAGCAGTCCCCCGGGACAGGAAGCTTTCTTT

V gene: TRBV29-1
clone size: .
J gene: TRBJ2-5
D gene: TRBD2
CDR3 protein: CSVEEVSSGRAQETQYF
CDR3 DNA: TGCAGCGTTGAAGAGGTCTCTAGCGGGAGGGCCCAAGAGACCCAGTACTTC

V gene: TRBV11-2
clone size: .
J gene: TRBJ2-7
D gene: .
CDR3 protein: CASREGTPGEQYF
CDR3 DNA: TGTGCCAGCAGAGAAGGCACCCCGGGCGAGCAGTACTTC

V gene: TRBV7-9
clone size: .
J gene: TRBJ1-4
D gene: .
CDR3 protein: CASSESGTDEKLFF
CDR3 DNA: TGTGCCAGCAGCGAATCCGGGACGGATGAAAAACTGTTTTTT

V gene: TRBV28
clone size: .
J gene: TRBJ2-1
D gene: TRBD2
CDR3 protein: CASSPNRMTSGANEQFF
CDR3 DNA: TGTGCCAGCAGCCCAAACCGTATGACTAGCGGAGCCAATGAGCAGTTCTTC

V gene: TRBV28
clone size: .
J gene: TRBJ1-2
D gene: .
CDR3 protein: CASSTQGFYGYTF
CDR3 DNA: TGTGCCAGCAGTACTCAGGGTTTCTATGGCTACACCTTC

V gene: TRBV6-5
clone size: .
J gene: TRBJ1-1
D gene: TRBD1
CDR3 protein: CASRPWTGTNTEAFF
CDR3 DNA: TGTGCCAGCAGACCCTGGACAGGGACGAACACTGAAGCTTTCTTT

V gene: TRBV9
clone size: .
J gene: TRBJ2-5
D gene: .
CDR3 protein: CASSGGDRGTQYF
CDR3 DNA: TGTGCCAGCAGCGGGGGGGACCGAGGGACCCAGTACTTC

V gene: TRBV19
clone size: .
J gene: TRBJ2-7
D gene: .
CDR3 protein: CASSISSLYEQYF
CDR3 DNA: TGTGCCAGTAGTATCTCCAGCCTCTACGAGCAGTACTTC

V gene: TRBV4-1
clone size: .
J gene: TRBJ2-1
D gene: TRBD1
CDR3 protein: CASSQRQGNEQFF
CDR3 DNA: TGCGCCAGCAGCCAACGACAGGGGAATGAGCAGTTCTTC

V gene: TRBV29-1
clone size: .
J gene: TRBJ1-2
D gene: .
CDR3 protein: CSVAGGQLYGYTF
CDR3 DNA: TGCAGCGTTGCGGGCGGACAGCTCTATGGCTACACCTTC

V gene: TRBV27
clone size: .
J gene: TRBJ1-5
D gene: .
CDR3 protein: CASSLWGANNQPQHF
CDR3 DNA: TGTGCCAGCAGTTTATGGGGGGCTAACAATCAGCCCCAGCATTTT

V gene: TRBV28
clone size: .
J gene: TRBJ2-7
D gene: .
CDR3 protein: CASSLEGEAYEQYF
CDR3 DNA: TGTGCCAGCAGTTTAGAGGGGGAGGCCTACGAGCAGTACTTC

V gene: TRBV7-9
clone size: .
J gene: TRBJ2-5
D gene: .
CDR3 protein: CASSQGAGRETQYF
CDR3 DNA: TGTGCCAGCAGCCAAGGGGCTGGGCGGGAGACCCAGTACTTC

V gene: TRBV19
clone size: .
J gene: TRBJ2-1
D gene: .
CDR3 protein: CASRTSTIYNEQFF
CDR3 DNA: TGTGCCAGCCGAACAAGTACGATTTACAATGAGCAGTTCTTC

V gene: TRBV9
clone size: .
J gene: TRBJ2-3
D gene: .
CDR3 protein: CASSVGRKTTRTDTQYF
CDR3 DNA: TGTGCCAGCAGCGTAGGACGGAAGACCACTCGCACAGATACGCAGTATTTT

V gene: TRBV7-9
clone size: .
J gene: TRBJ2-1
D gene: .
CDR3 protein: CASSLLGGARYNEQFF
CDR3 DNA: TGTGCCAGCAGCCTCCTTGGGGGGGCCCGCTACAATGAGCAGTTCTTC

V gene: TRBV7-2
clone size: .
J gene: TRBJ1-2
D gene: .
CDR3 protein: CASSQTGYYGYTF
CDR3 DNA: TGTGCCAGCAGCCAAACGGGCTATTATGGCTACACCTTC

V gene: TRBV11-2
clone size: .
J gene: TRBJ2-7
D gene: .
CDR3 protein: CASSGGPYEQYF
CDR3 DNA: TGTGCCAGCTCTGGAGGCCCCTACGAGCAGTACTTC

V gene: TRBV11-2
clone size: .
J gene: TRBJ2-5
D gene: TRBD2
CDR3 protein: CASSFMTSDQETQYF
CDR3 DNA: TGTGCCAGCAGCTTTATGACTAGCGACCAAGAGACCCAGTACTTC

V gene: TRBV10-2
clone size: .
J gene: TRBJ2-1
D gene: .
CDR3 protein: CASRELGTGNEQFF
CDR3 DNA: TGCGCCAGCAGGGAATTAGGAACAGGGAATGAGCAGTTCTTC

V gene: TRBV23-1
clone size: .
J gene: TRBJ1-2
D gene: .
CDR3 protein: CASSQQWAGYYYGYTF
CDR3 DNA: TGCGCCAGCAGTCAACAATGGGCGGGCTATTACTATGGCTACACCTTC

V gene: TRBV28
clone size: .
J gene: TRBJ1-4
D gene: .
CDR3 protein: CASSLRGNEKLFF
CDR3 DNA: TGTGCCAGCAGTTTAAGGGGGAATGAAAAACTGTTTTTT

V gene: TRBV7-2
clone size: .
J gene: TRBJ1-1
D gene: .
CDR3 protein: CASSLSGGEAFF
CDR3 DNA: TGTGCCAGCAGCTTATCTGGGGGGGAAGCTTTCTTT

V gene: TRBV5-1
clone size: .
J gene: TRBJ1-1
D gene: .
CDR3 protein: CASRLGGRNTEAFF
CDR3 DNA: TGCGCCAGCAGGTTGGGCGGCCGGAACACTGAAGCTTTCTTT

V gene: TRBV7-9
clone size: .
J gene: TRBJ2-7
D gene: TRBD1
CDR3 protein: CASSPAHGGQGSYEQYF
CDR3 DNA: TGTGCCAGCAGCCCTGCCCATGGGGGACAGGGATCCTACGAGCAGTACTTC